Shown below are 29 T cell receptor beta chains from a single sample sequenced in a study of response to subunit inactivated influenza vaccine. TCRdb itself ran the RT-PCR reads through MiXCR, one entry per CDR3 protein. Here the sample spans around 850,000 distinct CDR3 sequences, about 18% being singletons. This sample comprised PBMCs from blood, obtained 5 to 6 days after vaccination. Receptors were obtained from a man aged 45-65 years who received an inactivated influenza vaccine.

The table lists this clonotype with many counts. The chain links TRBV5-1 to TRBJ2-5, with D uncertain. Germline V gene lookup returns CDR1 SGHRS and CDR2 YFSETQ. V was shortened by 0 bases and J by 4 bases, with 10 bases between the two germline ends. CDR3 length: 14 amino acids. CDR3 protein: CASSLDTVGETQYF. As DNA, the CDR3 is TGCGCCAGCAGCTTGGATACAGTAGGAGAGACCCAGTACTTC.

There are many counts of this clonotype. The CDR3 sequence is CSAYGQGAIQPQHF. In DNA, the CDR3 is TGCAGTGCTTATGGACAGGGTGCTATTCAGCCCCAGCATTTT. The chain uses TRBV20-1 and TRBJ1-5; 8 bases are shared with TRBD1. This CDR3 comprises 14 residues. The germline V gene has CDR1 DFQATT and CDR2 SNEGSKA (reference sequence). The V segment lost 5 bases and the J segment 6 bases; nucleotides outside the gene matches: 9.

The table lists this clonotype with a few counts. This chain links TRBV10-3 with TRBJ1-2, with D possibly being TRBD1 (5 bases). The CDR3 has 14 residues. Trimming left V 0 bases short and J 7 bases short, with 12 bases between. The germline V gene has CDR1 ENHRY and CDR2 SYGVKD. In DNA form, the CDR3 reads TGTGCCATCAGTGAGTCGTTGAGGGGCGGTGGCTACACCTTC. Translated: CAISESLRGGGYTF.

This clonotype was seen many times. The J gene is TRBJ2-7, the V gene TRBV5-1; D remains unclear. CDR1 and CDR2 (germline): SGHRS, YFSETQ. The CDR3 has 15 residues. V dropped 0 bases and J dropped 0 bases, with 10 bases sitting between them. The CDR3 is CASSLVGRSSYEQYF. For the CDR3, the DNA is TGCGCCAGCAGCTTGGTTGGCAGGTCCTCCTACGAGCAGTACTTC.

The chain is built from TRBV11-2 and TRBJ1-6, with TRBD1 identical over 7 bases. Germline lookup yields CDR1 SGHAT and CDR2 FQNNGV. V lost 3 bases and J lost 6; bases outside the gene matches: 5. This CDR3 has 15 residues. CDR3 amino acids: CASSLGDSFNSPLHF. DNA for the CDR3: TGTGCCAGCAGCTTGGGGGACAGCTTTAATTCACCCCTCCACTTT.

The J gene is TRBJ2-3, the V gene TRBV6-1; 7 positions match TRBD1. V lost 0 bases to trimming and J lost 4 bases; unmatched junction nucleotides: 7. The V gene's germline CDR1 is MNHNS and CDR2 SASEGT. The CDR3 runs to 16 residues. The CDR3 region is CASSEALPTGSDTQYF. The CDR3 nucleotides read TGTGCCAGCAGTGAAGCGCTTCCGACAGGGTCAGATACGCAGTATTTT.

The chain uses TRBV28 and TRBJ2-3; D is tentatively TRBD1 or TRBD2 (6 bases each). The CDR3 is 15 residues long. The germline gives CDR1 MDHEN, CDR2 SYDVKM. The V gene lost 6 bases and the J gene lost 0 bases, with 13 bases spanning the gap. The CDR3 nucleotides read TGTGCCAGCAGACGAGGGGGGCTCAGCACAGATACGCAGTATTTT. This sequence encodes CASRRGGLSTDTQYF.

This clonotype was found a few times. J is TRBJ1-2 and V is TRBV4-2; 7 nucleotides line up with TRBD1. Looked up from germline, CDR1 is LGHNA and CDR2 is YNFKEQ. This CDR3 has 15 amino acids. V trimming: 1 base; J trimming: 3 bases; junction bases outside the gene matches: 5. This CDR3 reads CASSQVARGDYGYTF. The CDR3 coding sequence is TGTGCCAGCAGCCAAGTCGCCAGGGGGGACTATGGCTACACCTTC.

This clonotype came up a few times. The chain links TRBV5-1 to TRBJ2-3; tentative D call: TRBD1 (5 bases). V was cut by 0 bases and J by 0 bases, with 8 bases left in between. The CDR3 extends over 15 amino acids. Germline V gene lookup returns CDR1 SGHRS and CDR2 YFSETQ. CDR3 region: CASSLGQKSTDTQYF. The CDR3 DNA sequence: TGCGCCAGCAGCTTGGGACAGAAAAGCACAGATACGCAGTATTTT.

There are a few counts of this clonotype. This chain connects TRBV15 to TRBJ2-3, with 13 bases that match TRBD2. V lost 0 bases to trimming and J lost 6 bases; unmatched junction nucleotides: 12. The CDR3 has 19 amino acids. Germline assignment: CDR1 LNHNV and CDR2 YYDKDF (reference sequence). The CDR3 bases are TGTGCCACCAGCAGAGATCACGCGGGACTAGCGGGGCTATGGGATACGCAGTATTTT. As protein: CATSRDHAGLAGLWDTQYF.

The chain joins TRBV7-2 to TRBJ2-2; TRBD2 aligns across 8 bases. This CDR3 region has 17 residues. The V segment lost 1 base and the J segment 6 bases; nucleotides outside the gene matches: 10. Germline CDR1 is SGHTA and CDR2 is FQGNSA. The CDR3 region has the DNA TGTGCCAGCAGCTTAGGGACTAGCCTAATCAGGGCCGGGGAGCTGTTTTTT. Its translation is CASSLGTSLIRAGELFF.

The chain is built from TRBV5-6 and TRBJ2-1; 8 positions match TRBD2. Germline lookup yields CDR1 SGHDT and CDR2 YYEEEE. After removal of 4 bases from V and 15 bases from J, the junction contained 15 bases not matched to a gene. The CDR3 is 14 amino acids. DNA of the CDR3: TGTGCCAGCAGCCCGAGTAGGACCGGGACTAGGACGTTCTTC. Protein product: CASSPSRTGTRTFF.

This clonotype was seen more than once but under ten times. This chain connects TRBV4-3 to TRBJ2-1; TRBD2 matches at 7 bases. V lost 4 bases and J lost 3; bases outside the gene matches: 6. This CDR3 has 15 amino acids. CDR1 LGHNA and CDR2 YSLEER come from the germline V gene. The CDR3: CASSLSAGDYNEQFF. In nucleotides, the CDR3 is TGCGCCAGCAGCCTCAGCGCGGGGGACTACAATGAGCAGTTCTTC.

V usage is TRBV7-8 and J usage is TRBJ2-3, with 7 bases that match TRBD1. The ends lost 4 bases at V and 3 bases at J; junction bases unmatched: 4. The germline gives CDR1 SGHVS, CDR2 FQNEAQ. CDR3 length: 14 residues. CDR3 region: CASSSRGKTDTQYF. In DNA form, the CDR3 reads TGTGCCAGCAGCTCCAGGGGGAAGACAGATACGCAGTATTTT.

This clonotype has more than one count but fewer than ten. The chain joins TRBV4-1 to TRBJ2-5, with D unresolved. This CDR3 comprises 15 residues. CDR1 and CDR2 from the germline V gene are MGHRA and YSYEKL. Trimming removed 5 bases from V and 9 bases from J, with 22 bases in between. The CDR3 protein is CASSVDAGGKVAQYF. The CDR3 nucleotides read TGCGCCAGCAGCGTGGATGCCGGCGGAAAGGTGGCCCAGTACTTC.

This clonotype was counted between two and nine times. CDR3 in amino acids: CASSVTSDWGEQFF. The DNA for the CDR3 is TGTGCCAGCAGCGTTACTAGCGACTGGGGTGAGCAGTTCTTC. The genes are TRBV11-2 and TRBJ2-1; 7 bases map to TRBD2. The CDR3 loop spans 14 amino acids. Germline V lookup: CDR1 SGHAT, CDR2 FQNNGV. V lost 5 bases to trimming and J lost 9 bases; unmatched junction nucleotides: 10.

This clonotype was recorded a few times. The chain is built from TRBV6-1 and TRBJ2-6; 9 bases fit TRBD1. With V trimmed by 5 bases and J by 4 bases, 12 bases remained unmatched. The V gene's germline CDR1 is MNHNS and CDR2 SASEGT. The CDR3 is made up of 18 amino acids. The CDR3 spells CASSTVPGQGSGANVLTF. The CDR3 coding sequence is TGTGCCAGCAGTACCGTCCCGGGACAGGGATCAGGGGCCAACGTCCTGACTTTC.

The chain is built from TRBV10-3 and TRBJ2-5; 9 bases line up with TRBD1. The CDR3 consists of 13 residues. After removal of 10 bases from V and 3 bases from J, the junction contained 6 bases not matched to a gene. Germline V gene lookup returns CDR1 ENHRY and CDR2 SYGVKD. In DNA form, the CDR3 reads TGTGCCACCGACAGGGGGGGTAAAGAGACCCAGTACTTC. It codes for CATDRGGKETQYF.

The sample holds many counts of this clonotype. The chain couples TRBV7-8 to TRBJ1-6; 8 bases map to TRBD1. V trimming: 5 bases; J trimming: 3 bases; junction bases outside the gene matches: 6. This CDR3 spans 16 amino acids. Germline lookup yields CDR1 SGHVS and CDR2 FQNEAQ. The CDR3 region is CASSDRTGLYNSPLHF. Written as DNA, the CDR3 is TGTGCCAGCAGCGACCGGACAGGGCTCTATAATTCACCCCTCCACTTT. Looking up the rest from reference TRBV7-8 and TRBJ1-6 gives the full variable domain: GAGVSQSPRYKVAKRGQDVALRCDPISGHVSLFWYQQALGQGPEFLTYFQNEAQLDKSGLPSDRFFAERPEGSVSTLKIQRTQQEDSAVYLCASSDRTGLYNSPLHFGNGTRLTVT.

CDR3 sequence reads: CASLISRGYNEQFF. CDR3 nucleotide sequence: TGTGCCAGCCTCATTAGCCGGGGCTACAATGAGCAGTTCTTC. The chain uses TRBV7-8 and TRBJ2-1; TRBD2 is a possible D gene (5 bases). CDR1 is SGHVS, CDR2 FQNEAQ, per germline. V lost 8 bases to trimming and J lost 3 bases, with 14 bases between them. CDR3 size: 14 residues.

This clonotype appeared a few times. J is TRBJ2-7 and V is TRBV20-1, with TRBD1 matching 9 bases. Germline values: CDR1 DFQATT, CDR2 SNEGSKA (reference sequence). The J segment lost 1 base and the V segment lost 4 bases, leaving 5 bases of the junction unmatched. The length of the CDR3 is 14 residues. CDR3 residues: CSAIPGTGSYEQYF. The CDR3 nucleotides read TGCAGTGCTATTCCCGGGACAGGGTCCTACGAGCAGTACTTC.

The chain combines TRBV6-1 with TRBJ2-7; the match to TRBD2 covers 12 bases. With 6 bases clipped from V and 2 bases from J, the junction kept 5 bases outside the gene matches. Germline CDR1 MNHNS, CDR2 SASEGT. The CDR3 length is 15 residues. In nucleotides, the CDR3 is TGTGCCAGCAGAGTCGGACTAGCGGGACCCTACGAGCAGTACTTC. As protein: CASRVGLAGPYEQYF.

This clonotype was found a few times. The rearrangement uses TRBV9 and TRBJ1-6; D not certain. The CDR3 loop spans 14 amino acids. With 0 bases removed from V and 6 bases from J, the gap between germline ends came to 7 bases. Germline V gene sequence: CDR1 SGDLS, CDR2 YYNGEE. CDR3 amino acids: CASSVVSANSPLHF. The CDR3 coding sequence is TGTGCCAGCAGCGTAGTGTCGGCTAATTCACCCCTCCACTTT. The full variable domain, rest sourced from reference TRBV9 and TRBJ1-6, is DSGVTQTPKHLITATGQRVTLRCSPRSGDLSVYWYQQSLDQGLQFLIQYYNGEERAKGNILERFSAQQFPDLHSELNLSSLELGDSALYFCASSVVSANSPLHFGNGTRLTVT.

This clonotype was detected a few times. V usage is TRBV6-6 and J usage is TRBJ1-1; D perhaps matches TRBD1 (5 bases). V lost 2 bases to trimming and J lost 4 bases, with 8 bases between them. CDR1 and CDR2 (germline): MNHNY, SVGAGI (reference sequence). There are 13 residues in the CDR3. The CDR3 DNA reads as TGTGCCAGCAGTTACGGCAGGGCCACTGAAGCTTTCTTT. The encoded protein is CASSYGRATEAFF.

In its sample, this clonotype was seen a few times. The rearrangement links TRBV5-1 to TRBJ2-5; maybe TRBD1 (6 bases). The germline V gene has CDR1 SGHRS and CDR2 YFSETQ. The CDR3 runs to 13 residues. Trimming pared 2 bases from V and 5 bases from J, leaving 10 bases between. DNA of the CDR3: TGCGCCAGCAGCTTTACAGGGATTGAGACCCAGTACTTC. It codes for CASSFTGIETQYF.

This clonotype was counted a few times. The V call is TRBV6-1, the J call TRBJ2-1; D is unresolved. This CDR3 comprises 15 residues. Germline V gene data show CDR1 as MNHNS and CDR2 as SASEGT. With 6 bases removed from V and 5 bases from J, the gap between germline ends came to 17 bases. The CDR3 DNA sequence: TGTGCCAGCAGCCCGGACGGGCGAGGAAACAATGAGCAGTTCTTC. Residues: CASSPDGRGNNEQFF.

V usage is TRBV7-9 and J usage is TRBJ2-2; TRBD2 matches at 10 bases. The V gene's germline CDR1 is SEHNR and CDR2 FQNEAQ (reference sequence). V shed 4 bases and J 0 bases; nucleotides not matched to a gene: 5. The CDR3 runs 17 residues. The CDR3 region has the DNA TGTGCCAGCAGCTCATGGACTAGCGGCGCGAACACCGGGGAGCTGTTTTTT. Protein sequence: CASSSWTSGANTGELFF.

V and J are TRBV20-1 and TRBJ2-1, with 11 bases that match TRBD2. V was pared by 5 bases and J by 4 bases, with 7 bases of the junction left unmatched. The CDR3 runs 15 residues. From germline, CDR1 is DFQATT and CDR2 SNEGSKA (reference sequence). The CDR3, as DNA: TGCAGTGCTCCTGGACTAGCGGGTTCTTACAATGAGCAGTTCTTC. This translates into CSAPGLAGSYNEQFF.

This clonotype was observed a handful of times. The chain combines TRBV7-2 with TRBJ2-2; D is ambiguous. V lost 4 bases to trimming and J lost 6 bases, with 18 bases between them. CDR1 is SGHTA and CDR2 is FQGNSA in the germline V gene. The length of the CDR3 is 16 residues. In DNA form, the CDR3 reads TGTGCCAGCAGCTCAAGGACCCGGATAGTCTCCGGGGAGCTGTTTTTT. Protein product: CASSSRTRIVSGELFF.